The clone carrying this T cell receptor beta chain appeared a few times. TCRdb processed the 5' RACE reads anew with MiXCR; each CDR3 protein has one entry. The repertoire holds approximately 240,000 distinct CDR3 sequences, with about 16% as singletons. The source of the sample is a study of T-cell memory formation after mild COVID-19. The CDR3 contains 15 residues. The V end lost 4 bases, the J end lost 6 bases, and 16 bases lay between the germline ends. Germline V gene lookup returns CDR1 SGHRS and CDR2 YFSETQ. Sequencing was done on a sample of PBMCs or a T cell subset sorted from them (not recorded which). The receptor was derived from a man aged 18-30 years who had mild COVID-19 (a few samples of this study predate the infection). Cell type and time point are not known. This sequence joins TRBV5-1 and TRBJ1-4; D is unresolved. The chain's CDR3 is CASSQSQPTDEKLFF. CDR3 bases: TGCGCCAGCAGCCAATCCCAACCGACGGATGAAAAACTGTTTTTT.